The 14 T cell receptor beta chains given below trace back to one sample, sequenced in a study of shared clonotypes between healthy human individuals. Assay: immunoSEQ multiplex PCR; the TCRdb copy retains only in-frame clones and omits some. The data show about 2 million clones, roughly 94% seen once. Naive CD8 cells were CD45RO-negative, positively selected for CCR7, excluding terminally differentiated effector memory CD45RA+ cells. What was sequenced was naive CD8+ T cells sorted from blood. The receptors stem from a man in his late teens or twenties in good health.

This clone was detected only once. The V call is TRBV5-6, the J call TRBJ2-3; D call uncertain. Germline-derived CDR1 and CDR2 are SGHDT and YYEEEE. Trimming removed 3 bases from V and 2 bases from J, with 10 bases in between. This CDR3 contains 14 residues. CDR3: CASSYLSDTDTQYF. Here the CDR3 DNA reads TGTGCCAGCAGCTACCTCTCCGACACAGATACGCAGTATTTT. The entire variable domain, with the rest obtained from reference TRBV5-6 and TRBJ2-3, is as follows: DAGVTQSPTHLIKTRGQQVTLRCSPKSGHDTVSWYQQALGQGPQFIFQYYEEEERQRGNFPDRFSGHQFPNYSSELNVNALLLGDSALYLCASSYLSDTDTQYFGPGTRLTVL.

The chain's CDR3 is CASSYSGSPGVYGYTF. As DNA, the CDR3 is TGTGCCAGCAGTTACTCAGGTTCCCCCGGGGTCTATGGCTACACCTTC. This rearrangement joins TRBV6-5 to TRBJ1-2; no firm D call. The CDR3 runs 16 residues. V shed 0 bases and J shed 4 bases, with 15 bases lying between them. Germline V gene sequence: CDR1 MNHEY, CDR2 SVGAGI.

CDR3 DNA: TGTGCCAGCAGTTTTGCGCAGGAGGGATGGAACGAGCAGTACTTC. Its translation: CASSFAQEGWNEQYF. The chain combines TRBV28 with TRBJ2-7; perhaps TRBD2 as D (6 bases). This CDR3 contains 15 residues. Germline CDR1 reads MDHEN; CDR2 reads SYDVKM. V was shortened by 3 bases and J by 5 bases, with 17 bases between the two germline ends.

The CDR3 nucleotides are TGCGCCAGCAGCTTAATGCCCTCCTACGAGCAGTACTTC. It is translated as CASSLMPSYEQYF. V usage is TRBV5-1 and J usage is TRBJ2-7; unclear D gene. The germline CDR1 and CDR2 sequences are SGHRS and YFSETQ. V dropped 2 bases and J dropped 0 bases, with 6 bases sitting between them. This CDR3 has 13 amino acids.

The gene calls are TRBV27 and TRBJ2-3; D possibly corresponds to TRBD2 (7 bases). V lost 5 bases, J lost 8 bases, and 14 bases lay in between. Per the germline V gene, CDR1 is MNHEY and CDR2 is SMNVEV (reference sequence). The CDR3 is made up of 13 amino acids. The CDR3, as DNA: TGTGCCAGCAGTCTAGGGGGAGGGGTTACGCAGTATTTT. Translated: CASSLGGGVTQYF.

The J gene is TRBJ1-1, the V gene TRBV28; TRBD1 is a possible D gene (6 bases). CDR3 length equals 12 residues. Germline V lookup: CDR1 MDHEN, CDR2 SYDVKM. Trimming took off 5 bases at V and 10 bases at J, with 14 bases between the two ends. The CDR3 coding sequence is TGTGCCAGCAGTCCAAGACAGGTCGGAGCTTTCTTT. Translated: CASSPRQVGAFF.

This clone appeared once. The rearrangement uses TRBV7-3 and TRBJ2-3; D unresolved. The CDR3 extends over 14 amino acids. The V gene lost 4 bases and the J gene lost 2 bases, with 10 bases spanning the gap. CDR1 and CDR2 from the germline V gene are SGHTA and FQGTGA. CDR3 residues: CASSSPEYTDTQYF. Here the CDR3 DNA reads TGTGCCAGCAGCTCCCCTGAATACACAGATACGCAGTATTTT.

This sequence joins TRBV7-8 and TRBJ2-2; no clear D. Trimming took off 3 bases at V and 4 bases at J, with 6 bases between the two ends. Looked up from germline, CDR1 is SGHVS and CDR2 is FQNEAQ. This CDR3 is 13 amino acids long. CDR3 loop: CASSFLVTGELFF. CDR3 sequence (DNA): TGTGCCAGCAGCTTTTTAGTCACCGGGGAGCTGTTTTTT. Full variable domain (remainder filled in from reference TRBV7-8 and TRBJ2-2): GAGVSQSPRYKVAKRGQDVALRCDPISGHVSLFWYQQALGQGPEFLTYFQNEAQLDKSGLPSDRFFAERPEGSVSTLKIQRTQQEDSAVYLCASSFLVTGELFFGEGSRLTVL.

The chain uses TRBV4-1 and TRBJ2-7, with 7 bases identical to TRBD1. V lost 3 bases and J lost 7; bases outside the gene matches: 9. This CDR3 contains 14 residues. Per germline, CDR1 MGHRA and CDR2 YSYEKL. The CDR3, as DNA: TGCGCCAGCAGCCATTTACAGGGGAGTCCTGAGCAGTACTTC. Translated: CASSHLQGSPEQYF.

The CDR3 region is CASSASGSGEQFF. In DNA form, the CDR3 reads TGTGCCAGCAGCGCTAGCGGGAGCGGTGAGCAGTTCTTC. This chain uses TRBV9 with TRBJ2-1; 10 bases align to TRBD2. Germline CDR1 and CDR2: SGDLS and YYNGEE. This CDR3 has 13 amino acids. Unmatched junction bases numbered 3, after V lost 3 bases and J lost 9 bases.

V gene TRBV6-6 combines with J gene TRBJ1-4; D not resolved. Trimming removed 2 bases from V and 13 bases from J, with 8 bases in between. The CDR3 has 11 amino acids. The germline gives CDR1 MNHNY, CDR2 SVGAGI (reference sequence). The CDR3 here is CASSYQEGLFF. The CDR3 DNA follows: TGTGCCAGCAGTTACCAGGAAGGACTGTTTTTT.

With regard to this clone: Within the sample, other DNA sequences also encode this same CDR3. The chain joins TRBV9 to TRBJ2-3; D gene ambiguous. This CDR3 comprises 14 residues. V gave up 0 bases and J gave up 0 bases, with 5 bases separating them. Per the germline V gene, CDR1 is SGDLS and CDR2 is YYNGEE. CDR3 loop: CASSVGSSTDTQYF. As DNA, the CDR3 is TGTGCCAGCAGCGTAGGTTCCAGCACAGATACGCAGTATTTT.

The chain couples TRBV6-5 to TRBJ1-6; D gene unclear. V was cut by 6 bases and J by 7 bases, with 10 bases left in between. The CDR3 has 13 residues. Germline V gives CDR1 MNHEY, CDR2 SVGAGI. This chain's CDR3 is CASRSTSNSPLHF. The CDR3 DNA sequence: TGTGCCAGCAGATCCACCTCCAATTCACCCCTCCACTTT.

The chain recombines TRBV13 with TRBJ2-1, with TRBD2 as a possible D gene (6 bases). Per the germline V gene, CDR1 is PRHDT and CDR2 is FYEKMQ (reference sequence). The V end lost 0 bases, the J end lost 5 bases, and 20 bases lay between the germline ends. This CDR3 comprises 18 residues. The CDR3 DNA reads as TGTGCCAGCAGCTTAGGCCTTTCGTCGGCAGGCGGGGACAATGAGCAGTTCTTC. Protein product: CASSLGLSSAGGDNEQFF.